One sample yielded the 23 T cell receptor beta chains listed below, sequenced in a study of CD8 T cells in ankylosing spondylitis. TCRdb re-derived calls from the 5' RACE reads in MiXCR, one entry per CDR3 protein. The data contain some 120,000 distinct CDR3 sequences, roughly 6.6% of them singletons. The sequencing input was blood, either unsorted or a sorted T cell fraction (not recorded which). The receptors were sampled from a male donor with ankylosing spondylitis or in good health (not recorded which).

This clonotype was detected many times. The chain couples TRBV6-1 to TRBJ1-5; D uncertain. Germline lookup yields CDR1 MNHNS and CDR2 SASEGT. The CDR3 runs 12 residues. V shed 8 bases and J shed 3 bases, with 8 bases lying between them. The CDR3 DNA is TGTGCCAGCTGGATAATCAATCAGCCCCAGCATTTT. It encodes CASWIINQPQHF.

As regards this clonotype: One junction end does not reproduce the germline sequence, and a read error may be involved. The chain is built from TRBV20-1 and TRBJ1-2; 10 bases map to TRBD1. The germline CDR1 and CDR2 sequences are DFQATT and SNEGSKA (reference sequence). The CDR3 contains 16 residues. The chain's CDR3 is CCARDSDRGRKDGYPF. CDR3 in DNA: TGCTGTGCTAGAGATAGTGACAGGGGGCGCAAGGATGGCTACCCCTTC.

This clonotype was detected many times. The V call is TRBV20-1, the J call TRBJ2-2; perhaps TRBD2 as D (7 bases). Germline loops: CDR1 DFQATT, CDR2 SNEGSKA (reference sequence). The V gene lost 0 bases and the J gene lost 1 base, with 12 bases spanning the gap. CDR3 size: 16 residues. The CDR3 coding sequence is TGCAGTGCTAGAGATGGGGGGGCAGGGAACACCGGGGAGCTGTTTTTT. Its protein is CSARDGGAGNTGELFF.

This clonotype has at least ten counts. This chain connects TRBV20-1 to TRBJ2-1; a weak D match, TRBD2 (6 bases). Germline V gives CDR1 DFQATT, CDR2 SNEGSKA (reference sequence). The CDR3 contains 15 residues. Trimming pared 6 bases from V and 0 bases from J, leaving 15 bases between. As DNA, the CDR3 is TGCAGTGCCCTACTAGGGACTCGCTCCTACAATGAGCAGTTCTTC. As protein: CSALLGTRSYNEQFF.

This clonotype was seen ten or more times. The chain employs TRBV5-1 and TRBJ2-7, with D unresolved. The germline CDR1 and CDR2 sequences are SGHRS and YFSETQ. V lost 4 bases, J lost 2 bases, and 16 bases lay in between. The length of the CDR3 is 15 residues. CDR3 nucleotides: TGCGCCAGCAGCCACCCCGACATCAACCCCTACGAGCAGTACTTC. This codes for CASSHPDINPYEQYF.

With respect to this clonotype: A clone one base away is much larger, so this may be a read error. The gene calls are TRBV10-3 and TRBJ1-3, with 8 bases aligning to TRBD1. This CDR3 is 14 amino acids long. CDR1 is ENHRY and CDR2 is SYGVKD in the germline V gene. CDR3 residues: CAITRTGNGNAIYF. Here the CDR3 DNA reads TGTGCCATCACTCGGACAGGGAACGGAAACGCCATATATTTT.

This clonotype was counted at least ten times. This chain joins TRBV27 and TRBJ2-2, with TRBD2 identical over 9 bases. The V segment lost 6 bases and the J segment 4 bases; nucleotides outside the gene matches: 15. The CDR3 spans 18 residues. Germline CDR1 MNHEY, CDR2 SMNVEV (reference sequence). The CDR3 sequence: CASRLSDFSGGLTGELFF. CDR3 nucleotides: TGTGCCAGCAGACTATCCGACTTTAGCGGGGGCCTCACCGGGGAGCTGTTTTTT.

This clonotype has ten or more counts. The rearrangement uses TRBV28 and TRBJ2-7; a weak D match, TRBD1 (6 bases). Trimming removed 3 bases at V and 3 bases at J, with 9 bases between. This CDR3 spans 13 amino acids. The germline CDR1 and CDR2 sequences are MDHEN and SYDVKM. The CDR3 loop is CASSLQGSYEQYF. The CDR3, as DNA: TGTGCCAGCAGTTTGCAGGGGAGCTACGAGCAGTACTTC.

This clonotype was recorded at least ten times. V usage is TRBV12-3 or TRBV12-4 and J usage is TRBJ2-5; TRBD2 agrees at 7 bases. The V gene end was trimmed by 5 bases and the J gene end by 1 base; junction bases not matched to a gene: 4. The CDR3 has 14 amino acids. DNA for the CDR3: TGTGCCAGCAGTCGTGCGGGGGTCCAAGAGACCCAGTACTTC. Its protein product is CASSRAGVQETQYF.

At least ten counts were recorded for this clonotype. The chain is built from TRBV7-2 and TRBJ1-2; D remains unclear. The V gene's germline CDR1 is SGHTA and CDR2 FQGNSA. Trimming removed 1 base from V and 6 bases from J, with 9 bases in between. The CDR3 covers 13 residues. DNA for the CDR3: TGTGCCAGCAGCTTAGTGAGGGTTGATGGCTACACCTTC. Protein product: CASSLVRVDGYTF.

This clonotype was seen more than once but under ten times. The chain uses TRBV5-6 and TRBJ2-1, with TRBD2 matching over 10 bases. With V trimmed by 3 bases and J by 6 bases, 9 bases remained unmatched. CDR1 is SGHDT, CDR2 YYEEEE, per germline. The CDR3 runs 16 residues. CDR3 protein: CASSWGPLAGINEQFF. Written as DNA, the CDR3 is TGTGCCAGCAGCTGGGGGCCACTAGCGGGGATCAATGAGCAGTTCTTC.

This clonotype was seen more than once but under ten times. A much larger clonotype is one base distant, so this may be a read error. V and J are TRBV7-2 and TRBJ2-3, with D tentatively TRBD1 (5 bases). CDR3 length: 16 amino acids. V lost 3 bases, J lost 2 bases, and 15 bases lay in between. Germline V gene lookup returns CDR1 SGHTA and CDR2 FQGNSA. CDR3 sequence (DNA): TGTGCCAGCAGCTTCCCTCAAATGACAGACACAGATACGCAGTATTTT. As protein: CASSFPQMTDTDTQYF. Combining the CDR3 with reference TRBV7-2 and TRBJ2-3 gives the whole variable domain GAGVSQSPSNKVTEKGKDVELRCDPISGHTALYWYRQSLGQGLEFLIYFQGNSAPDKSGLPSDRFSAERTGGSVSTLTIQRTQQEDSAVYLCASSFPQMTDTDTQYFGPGTRLTVL.

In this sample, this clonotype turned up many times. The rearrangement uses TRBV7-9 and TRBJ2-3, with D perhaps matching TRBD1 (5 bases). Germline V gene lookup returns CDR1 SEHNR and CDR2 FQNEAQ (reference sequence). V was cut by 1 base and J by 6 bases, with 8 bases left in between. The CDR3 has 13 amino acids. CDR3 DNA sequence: TGTGCCAGCAGCTTAGATACAGGCGATACGCAGTATTTT. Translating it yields CASSLDTGDTQYF.

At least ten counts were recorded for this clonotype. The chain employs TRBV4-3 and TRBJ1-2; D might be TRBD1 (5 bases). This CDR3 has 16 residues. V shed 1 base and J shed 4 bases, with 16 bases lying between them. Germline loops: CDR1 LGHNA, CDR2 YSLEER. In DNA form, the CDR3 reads TGCGCCAGCAGCCAAGGGGTCCAGGGTGTCAGCTATGGCTACACCTTC. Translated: CASSQGVQGVSYGYTF.

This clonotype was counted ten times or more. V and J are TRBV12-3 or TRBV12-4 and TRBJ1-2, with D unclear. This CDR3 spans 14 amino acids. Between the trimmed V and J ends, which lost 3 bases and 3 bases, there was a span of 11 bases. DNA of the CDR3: TGTGCCAGCAGTTTTGGCGGGGTAGACTATGGCTACACCTTC. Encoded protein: CASSFGGVDYGYTF.

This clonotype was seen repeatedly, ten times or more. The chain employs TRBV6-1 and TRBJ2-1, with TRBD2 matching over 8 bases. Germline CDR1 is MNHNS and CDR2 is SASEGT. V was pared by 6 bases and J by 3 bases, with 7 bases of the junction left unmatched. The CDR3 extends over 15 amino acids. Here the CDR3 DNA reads TGTGCCAGCAGCGTCGCCGGGACTAGCTACAATGAGCAGTTCTTC. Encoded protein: CASSVAGTSYNEQFF.

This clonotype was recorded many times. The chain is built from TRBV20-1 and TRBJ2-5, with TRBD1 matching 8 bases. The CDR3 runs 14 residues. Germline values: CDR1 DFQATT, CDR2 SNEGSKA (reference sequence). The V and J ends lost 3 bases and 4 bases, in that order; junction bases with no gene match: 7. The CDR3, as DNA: TGCAGTGCTAGTCGTCAGGGGGCGTTAGAGACCCAGTACTTC. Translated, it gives CSASRQGALETQYF.

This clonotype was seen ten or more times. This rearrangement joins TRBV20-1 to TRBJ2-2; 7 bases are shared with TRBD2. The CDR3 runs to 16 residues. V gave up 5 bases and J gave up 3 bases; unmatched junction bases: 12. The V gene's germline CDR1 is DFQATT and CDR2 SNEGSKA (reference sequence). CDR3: CSAGGSGTTYTGELFF. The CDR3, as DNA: TGCAGTGCTGGCGGGTCCGGGACTACCTACACCGGGGAGCTGTTTTTT.

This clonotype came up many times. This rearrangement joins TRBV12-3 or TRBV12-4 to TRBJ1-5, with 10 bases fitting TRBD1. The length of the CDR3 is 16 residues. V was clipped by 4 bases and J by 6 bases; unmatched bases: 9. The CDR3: CASSSPGQGLAQPQHF. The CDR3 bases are TGTGCCAGCAGTTCGCCGGGACAGGGGTTGGCTCAGCCCCAGCATTTT.

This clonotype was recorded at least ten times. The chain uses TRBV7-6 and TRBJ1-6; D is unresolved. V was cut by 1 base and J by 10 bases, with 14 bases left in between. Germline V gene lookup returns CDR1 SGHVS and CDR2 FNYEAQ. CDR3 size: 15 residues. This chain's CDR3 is CASSLGLGMESPLHF. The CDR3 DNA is TGTGCCAGCAGCTTAGGCCTAGGGATGGAATCACCCCTCCACTTT.

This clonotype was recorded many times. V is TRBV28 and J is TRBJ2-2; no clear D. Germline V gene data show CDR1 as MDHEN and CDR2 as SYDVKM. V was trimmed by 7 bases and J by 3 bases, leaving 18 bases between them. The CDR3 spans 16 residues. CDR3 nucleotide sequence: TGTGCCAGCACTAAAACCGGCTATGTTGACACCGGGGAGCTGTTTTTT. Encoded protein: CASTKTGYVDTGELFF. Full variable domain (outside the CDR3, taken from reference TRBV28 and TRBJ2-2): DVKVTQSSRYLVKRTGEKVFLECVQDMDHENMFWYRQDPGLGLRLIYFSYDVKMKEKGDIPEGYSVSREKKERFSLILESASTNQTSMYLCASTKTGYVDTGELFFGEGSRLTVL.

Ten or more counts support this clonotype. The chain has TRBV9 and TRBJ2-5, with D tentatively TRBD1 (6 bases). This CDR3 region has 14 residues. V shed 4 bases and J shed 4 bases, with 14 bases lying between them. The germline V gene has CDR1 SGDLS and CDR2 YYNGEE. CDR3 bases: TGTGCCAGCAGCCCCATGACAGGCGGAGAGACCCAGTACTTC. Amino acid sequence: CASSPMTGGETQYF. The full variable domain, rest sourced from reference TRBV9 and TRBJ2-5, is DSGVTQTPKHLITATGQRVTLRCSPRSGDLSVYWYQQSLDQGLQFLIQYYNGEERAKGNILERFSAQQFPDLHSELNLSSLELGDSALYFCASSPMTGGETQYFGPGTRLLVL.

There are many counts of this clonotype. In DNA form, the CDR3 reads TGTGCCAGCAGTTTACTCCCGACAGATACGCAGTATTTT. Translated: CASSLLPTDTQYF. J is TRBJ2-3 and V is TRBV12-3 or TRBV12-4; D gene ambiguous. This CDR3 region has 13 residues. Trimming removed 2 bases at V and 3 bases at J, with 6 bases between.